This is a list of T cell receptor beta chains from one sample in a study of Graves' ophthalmopathy and Graves' hyperthyroidism. Via MiXCR, TCRdb re-called the multiplex PCR reads, giving one row per CDR3 protein. The sample lists approximately 1.2 million distinct CDR3 sequences, roughly 35% seen once, with 11% in the top ten. Sequencing was done on a sample of peripheral blood or thyroid tissue (not recorded which). These receptors originate from an adult man with Graves' hyperthyroidism. The CDR3 runs from the conserved cysteine through the conserved F or W. D genes are given only for firm matches. Clone size, where shown, is once, few, many, or a class for clones that have expanded.

d_gene	v_gene	abundance	len	j_gene	CDR3aa	CDR3nt
-	TRBV29-1	many	14	TRBJ1-1	CSVDETAMNTEAFF	TGCAGCGTTGACGAGACGGCGATGAACACTGAAGCTTTCTTT
-	TRBV7-8	many	15	TRBJ2-2	CASSLAGRDTGELFF	TGTGCCAGCAGCTTAGCAGGGCGGGACACCGGGGAGCTGTTTTTT
TRBD2	TRBV7-8	many	15	TRBJ2-7	CASSRGLARGNEQYF	TGTGCCAGCAGCAGGGGACTAGCGAGGGGCAACGAGCAGTACTTC
-	TRBV15	many	12	TRBJ1-1	CATSRDQGEAFF	TGTGCCACCAGCAGAGATCAGGGTGAAGCTTTCTTT
-	TRBV9	many	14	TRBJ2-7	CASSVVAGAHEQYF	TGTGCCAGCAGCGTAGTCGCGGGGGCCCACGAGCAGTACTTC
TRBD2	TRBV10-2	-	17	TRBJ2-7	CASSAGLAGAETYEQYF	TGCGCCAGCAGTGCAGGACTAGCGGGAGCAGAAACGTACGAGCAGTACTTC
-	TRBV7-2	-	14	TRBJ2-7	CASSPEYGGYEQYF	TGTGCCAGCAGCCCAGAGTACGGGGGCTACGAGCAGTACTTC
-	TRBV19	many	11	TRBJ1-2	CASGWVRGYTF	TGTGCCAGTGGTTGGGTTCGTGGCTACACCTTC
-	TRBV20-1	many	15	TRBJ1-5	CSARAEGSGNQPQHF	TGCAGTGCTAGAGCGGAGGGGTCGGGCAATCAGCCCCAGCATTTT
-	TRBV6-2/TRBV6-3	-	14	TRBJ2-7	CASSYGWGMGEQYF	TGTGCCAGCAGTTACGGATGGGGGATGGGGGAGCAGTACTTC
-	TRBV19	-	15	TRBJ2-2	CASSILGAGTGELFF	TGTGCCAGTAGTATTCTGGGCGCGGGCACCGGGGAGCTGTTTTTT
-	TRBV2	-	14	TRBJ1-2	CASSSPGISYGYTF	TGTGCCAGCAGTTCCCCCGGGATCTCCTATGGCTACACCTTC
-	TRBV7-9	-	13	TRBJ1-1	CASSLAGLTGAFF	TGTGCCAGCAGCTTAGCTGGTCTTACTGGAGCTTTCTTT
-	TRBV4-1	-	17	TRBJ1-5	CASSQDFGIQRNQPQHF	TGTGCCAGCAGCCAAGATTTTGGCATTCAGCGCAATCAGCCCCAGCATTTT
TRBD1	TRBV27	-	16	TRBJ1-2	CASSLKSGQGIGGYTF	TGTGCCAGCAGTTTAAAGTCGGGACAGGGGATTGGAGGCTACACCTTC
TRBD1	TRBV7-8	-	12	TRBJ2-7	CVSSRQGDEQYF	TGTGTCAGCAGCAGACAGGGGGACGAGCAGTACTTC
-	TRBV30	-	12	TRBJ2-5	CAWTPLGKTQYF	TGTGCCTGGACTCCCCTCGGGAAGACCCAGTACTTC
-	TRBV14	many	13	TRBJ1-6	CASRDTGASPLHF	TGTGCCAGCAGGGATACAGGCGCTTCACCCCTCCACTTT
-	TRBV7-8	many	15	TRBJ1-6	CASSLGVGVASPLHF	TGTGCCAGCAGCTTAGGGGTAGGGGTCGCTTCACCCCTCCACTTT
-	TRBV29-1	-	13	TRBJ1-1	CSKEQGANTEAFF	TGCAGCAAAGAACAGGGAGCGAACACTGAAGCTTTCTTT